Listed below are T cell receptor beta chains from one sample, sequenced in a study of blood T cell repertoires in COVID-19. Only in-frame clones appear in the TCRdb table, and some are missing; sequencing was by immunoSEQ multiplex PCR. The table records some 99,000 clones, around nine tenths of them present only once. Sequenced input: peripheral blood. These receptors were taken from a man aged 65 to 85 with acute or convalescent COVID-19. The CDR3 runs from the conserved cysteine through the conserved F or W. The D gene is left open where the match is weak. Size is stated for part of the rows, as once, few or many counts, or as a class when the clone is expanded.

-	TRBD2	TRBV10-3	TRBJ2-1	CATSGGGNEQFF	TGTGCAACAAGTGGGGGAGGGAATGAGCAGTTCTTC
-	-	TRBV6-1	TRBJ1-2	CASSEGETLWGYTF	TGTGCCAGCAGTGAAGGGGAGACACTGTGGGGCTACACCTTC
once	TRBD1	TRBV7-8	TRBJ1-1	CASSSGQFENTEAFF	TGTGCCAGCAGCTCGGGACAGTTCGAGAACACTGAAGCTTTCTTT
-	-	TRBV28	TRBJ1-5	CASSTGVKNQPQHF	TGTGCCAGCAGCACCGGGGTGAAGAATCAGCCCCAGCATTTT
-	TRBD1	TRBV5-1	TRBJ2-6	CASSSELQGAGSGANVLTF	TGCGCCAGCAGCTCCGAACTACAGGGGGCGGGTTCTGGGGCCAACGTCCTGACTTTC
-	-	TRBV27	TRBJ2-3	CASSRTVYTDTQYF	TGTGCCAGCAGCCGAACGGTATACACAGATACGCAGTATTTT
-	-	TRBV10-2	TRBJ2-2	CASSPGNRDGELFF	TGCGCCAGCAGCCCGGGCAACAGGGACGGGGAGCTGTTTTTT
-	TRBD1	TRBV4-2	TRBJ2-7	CASSQVGGQGSYEQYF	TGTGCCAGCAGCCAAGTGGGGGGACAGGGGTCCTACGAGCAGTACTTC
few	-	TRBV4-2	TRBJ1-3	CASSQEGTGRSGNTIYF	TGTGCCAGCAGCCAAGAGGGAACAGGTCGCTCTGGAAACACCATATATTTT
-	TRBD1	TRBV28	TRBJ1-5	CASSPGGRNQPQHF	TGTGCCAGCAGCCCAGGGGGTCGCAATCAGCCCCAGCATTTT
-	TRBD1	TRBV27	TRBJ2-7	CASSPGTGPAYEQYF	TGTGCCAGCAGTCCAGGGACAGGGCCTGCATACGAGCAGTACTTC
once	TRBD2	TRBV9	TRBJ2-2	CASNGLAGSGELFF	TGTGCCAGCAACGGACTAGCCGGATCCGGGGAGCTGTTTTTT
-	-	TRBV5-5	TRBJ1-6	CASSLPGFDSPLHF	TGTGCCAGCAGCTTGCCCGGGTTCGATTCACCCCTCCACTTT
-	TRBD2	TRBV6-2/TRBV6-3	TRBJ2-3	CASSPFERGVGDTQYF	TGTGCCAGCAGTCCGTTTGAGCGGGGGGTAGGCGATACGCAGTATTTT
-	TRBD2	TRBV28	TRBJ2-7	CASSLISGGAYEQYF	TGTGCCAGCAGTTTAATTAGTGGGGGGGCCTACGAGCAGTACTTC
-	TRBD1	TRBV5-1	TRBJ1-1	CASSSGTANTEAFF	TGCGCCAGCAGCTCCGGGACAGCGAACACTGAAGCTTTCTTT
-	-	TRBV7-8	TRBJ1-5	CASSLGGRASNQPQHF	TGTGCCAGCAGCTTAGGCGGCAGGGCTAGCAATCAGCCCCAGCATTTT
-	TRBD2	TRBV7-9	TRBJ2-3	CASSQAGGRTDTQYF	TGTGCCAGCAGCCAAGCGGGGGGGCGGACAGATACGCAGTATTTT
-	TRBD1	TRBV18	TRBJ1-4	CASSPREGGEKLFF	TGTGCCAGCTCACCACGGGAAGGGGGCGAAAAACTGTTTTTT
-	-	TRBV4-1	TRBJ2-5	CASSQGHATQETQYF	TGCGCCAGCAGCCAAGGCCACGCTACCCAAGAGACCCAGTACTTC
-	TRBD2	TRBV3-1/TRBV3-2	TRBJ2-1	CASSSTISLAGDHEQFF	TGTGCCAGCTCCTCTACTATCTCACTAGCGGGGGACCATGAGCAGTTCTTC
-	-	TRBV28	TRBJ1-5	CASSPRGPQHF	TGTGCCAGCAGTCCGCGGGGACCCCAGCATTTT
-	-	TRBV25-1	TRBJ1-2	CASSAVNYGYTF	TGTGCCAGCAGTGCAGTTAACTATGGCTACACCTTC
-	TRBD1	TRBV28	TRBJ1-2	CASSLDRGHDGYTF	TGTGCCAGCAGTTTGGACAGGGGGCACGATGGCTACACCTTC
-	-	TRBV10-2	TRBJ1-4	CASSGSGGATNEKLFF	TGCGCCAGCAGTGGGTCGGGGGGGGCGACTAATGAAAAACTGTTTTTT
-	TRBD2	TRBV15	TRBJ2-1	CATSRDRLAGNNEQFF	TGTGCCACCAGCAGAGATCGACTAGCGGGGAACAATGAGCAGTTCTTC
-	-	TRBV2	TRBJ1-6	CASTTRGSSYNSPLHF	TGTGCCAGCACCACACGGGGGAGCTCCTATAATTCACCCCTCCACTTT
-	-	TRBV10-3	TRBJ2-2	CAISERSSNTGELFF	TGTGCCATCAGTGAGCGGTCTTCGAACACCGGGGAGCTGTTTTTT